Sequencing of this T cell receptor (beta chain) was carried out in a study of blood T cell repertoires in COVID-19. Study-level background: From T cells, B-cell-depleted T cells, or PBMCs came the material, which was cDNA or gDNA.

Sequencing used immunoSEQ multiplex PCR; TCRdb keeps in-frame clones, though not all of them. This table holds tens of thousands of clones, 65% to 90% found once. The CDR3 is 15 residues long. Germline CDR1 and CDR2: MNHEY and SVGAGI. V lost 5 bases to trimming and J lost 0 bases, with 8 bases between them. The chain carries TRBV6-5 and TRBJ2-6; D might be TRBD1 (5 bases). Sequenced input: peripheral blood. The TCR comes from a man older than 75 with acute or convalescent COVID-19. Written as DNA, the CDR3 is TGTGCCAGCAGTCGCGGACACTCTGGGGCCAACGTCCTGACTTTC. Amino acid sequence: CASSRGHSGANVLTF.